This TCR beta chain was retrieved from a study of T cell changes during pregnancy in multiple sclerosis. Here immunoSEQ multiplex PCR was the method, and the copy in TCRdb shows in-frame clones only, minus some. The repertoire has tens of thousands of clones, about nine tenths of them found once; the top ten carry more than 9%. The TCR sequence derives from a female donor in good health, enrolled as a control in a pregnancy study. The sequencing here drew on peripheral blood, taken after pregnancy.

CDR3: CASSLQGSAEAFF. DNA for the CDR3: TGTGCCAGCAGCCTCCAGGGTTCGGCTGAAGCTTTCTTT. The J gene is TRBJ1-1, the V gene TRBV9; TRBD1 is a possible D gene (5 bases). The CDR3 runs to 13 residues. V was trimmed by 4 bases and J by 6 bases, leaving 13 bases between them. Germline CDR1 SGDLS, CDR2 YYNGEE. Combining the CDR3 with reference TRBV9 and TRBJ1-1 gives the whole variable domain DSGVTQTPKHLITATGQRVTLRCSPRSGDLSVYWYQQSLDQGLQFLIQYYNGEERAKGNILERFSAQQFPDLHSELNLSSLELGDSALYFCASSLQGSAEAFFGQGTRLTVV.